The entry below describes one T cell receptor beta chain. Its antigen is currently unknown. These data belong to a study of a mutant IDH1 vaccine in newly diagnosed glioma. Across the whole study: Following radiotherapy alone, or alongside temozolomide cycles, vaccination was started after an interval of 4-6 weeks. Former treatment meant radiotherapy, temozolomide, or both; the majority had gotten both. Patients under treatment included about 62% males and 37.5% females and had a mean age of approximately 43 years.

Here immunoSEQ multiplex PCR was the method, and the copy in TCRdb shows in-frame clones only, minus some. In the table there are around 38,000 clones, about four fifths of which are singletons. Overall study results and limits: Pseudoprogression looked unconnected to shifts in top peripheral T cell clonotypes.

The CDR3 is made up of 16 amino acids. The V and J ends lost 5 bases and 0 bases, in that order; junction bases with no gene match: 3. Germline V gene data show CDR1 as LNHDA and CDR2 as SQIVND (reference sequence). The sample's time point: week 5, during vaccination. Vaccinated patients received 300 ug of mutant IDH1 20-mer peptide per dose, with topical imiquimod. This clonotype was sampled from a man aged 30 to 39 with glioma. V and J are TRBV19 and TRBJ2-2; TRBD2 matches at 10 bases. This material consisted of PBMCs, taken from a glioma patient whose treatment included an IDH1 peptide vaccine. CDR3 loop: CASSSGLAANTGELFF. The CDR3 nucleotides are TGTGCCAGTAGTTCCGGACTAGCGGCGAACACCGGGGAGCTGTTTTTT. The entire variable domain, with the rest obtained from reference TRBV19 and TRBJ2-2, is as follows: DGGITQSPKYLFRKEGQNVTLSCEQNLNHDAMYWYRQDPGQGLRLIYYSQIVNDFQKGDIAEGYSVSREKKESFPLTVTSAQKNPTAFYLCASSSGLAANTGELFFGEGSRLTVL.